The next 15 T cell receptor beta chains were all read from a single sample in a study of shared clonotypes between healthy human individuals. The data were produced by immunoSEQ multiplex PCR, yet TCRdb's version contains in-frame clones alone and is incomplete. Among 2 million to 3 million clones listed, 93% were seen once. Sequencing input: naive CD4+ T cells from PBMCs. As for subset: CD45RA+ positively selected. Receptor source: a man between 18 and 35 years old in good health. Some clones in this sample may be carry-over from other donors' samples.

The rearrangement links TRBV19 to TRBJ2-3; 10 bases are shared with TRBD2. V shed 7 bases and J 3 bases; nucleotides not matched to a gene: 13. This CDR3 comprises 17 residues. Germline values: CDR1 LNHDA, CDR2 SQIVND (reference sequence). The CDR3 reads CASKRESSGSRTDTQYF. CDR3 bases: TGTGCCAGTAAGCGTGAATCTAGCGGGAGTCGGACAGATACGCAGTATTTT.

The chain recombines TRBV5-4 with TRBJ2-7; 11 bases match TRBD2. The V gene end was trimmed by 4 bases and the J gene end by 7 bases; junction bases not matched to a gene: 10. This CDR3 has 15 amino acids. Germline CDR1 and CDR2: SGHNT and YYREEE (reference sequence). In nucleotides, the CDR3 is TGTGCCAGCAGCAAAGAACTAGCGGGAGTCTATGAGCAGTACTTC. Translating gives CASSKELAGVYEQYF.

CDR3 sequence: CATSRDSVGRVTEQYF. The CDR3 nucleotides are TGTGCCACCAGCAGAGATAGCGTCGGGAGGGTAACCGAGCAGTACTTC. The chain links TRBV15 to TRBJ2-7, with 8 bases lining up with TRBD2. The J segment lost 6 bases and the V segment lost 0 bases, leaving 10 bases of the junction unmatched. CDR1 LNHNV and CDR2 YYDKDF come from the germline V gene (reference sequence). The CDR3 has 16 residues.

The chain links TRBV6-1 to TRBJ1-3; D ambiguous. The CDR3 runs to 13 residues. The V and J ends lost 6 bases and 3 bases respectively, with 9 bases between them. The V gene's germline CDR1 is MNHNS and CDR2 SASEGT. The CDR3 DNA follows: TGTGCCAGCAGAACATGGAGTGGAAACACCATATATTTT. Protein product: CASRTWSGNTIYF.

CDR3 nucleotides: TGTGCCAGCAGTTACCGGCGGGGGCCAGTTTTAGATACGCAGTATTTT. Protein sequence: CASSYRRGPVLDTQYF. V usage is TRBV6-5 and J usage is TRBJ2-3; TRBD2 is a possible D gene (7 bases). The germline V and J ends were trimmed by 2 bases and 5 bases, with 17 bases remaining between them. The CDR3 runs 16 residues. The V gene's germline CDR1 is MNHEY and CDR2 SVGAGI.

The CDR3 coding sequence is TGTGCCAGCAGCACCTTAGGGGCTAACTATGGCTACACCTTC. Translation: CASSTLGANYGYTF. The chain couples TRBV28 to TRBJ1-2; D is perhaps TRBD1 (5 bases). This CDR3 spans 14 amino acids. The V gene lost 6 bases and the J gene lost 0 bases, with 11 bases spanning the gap. Germline V gene lookup returns CDR1 MDHEN and CDR2 SYDVKM.

Concerning this clone: Other DNA variants within this sample encode the same CDR3. The V call is TRBV29-1, the J call TRBJ2-3, with D uncertain. V shed 6 bases and J shed 0 bases, with 7 bases lying between them. The CDR3 covers 12 residues. Germline loops: CDR1 SQVTM, CDR2 ANQGSEA. CDR3: CSVGLSTDTQYF. The CDR3 coding sequence is TGCAGCGTCGGTCTTAGCACAGATACGCAGTATTTT.

The V call is TRBV7-9, the J call TRBJ2-7; D remains ambiguous. Trimming took 1 base from V and 6 from J, leaving 16 bases between them. CDR1 is SEHNR and CDR2 is FQNEAQ in the germline V gene (reference sequence). This CDR3 has 15 amino acids. CDR3 region: CASSLESYRSSEQYF. The CDR3 DNA sequence: TGTGCCAGCAGCTTAGAGTCGTATCGGTCGTCCGAGCAGTACTTC.

The chain combines TRBV23-1 with TRBJ1-1; maybe TRBD1 (5 bases). TRBV23-1 is an open reading frame whose function is uncertain. V was clipped by 6 bases and J by 2 bases, with 13 bases between them. CDR3 length equals 14 residues. CDR3 amino acids: CASRRTGTNTEAFF. DNA of the CDR3: TGCGCCAGCAGGCGTACAGGAACCAACACTGAAGCTTTCTTT.

The rearrangement uses TRBV5-4 and TRBJ1-2, with 8 bases identical to TRBD1. Looked up from germline, CDR1 is SGHNT and CDR2 is YYREEE (reference sequence). This CDR3 has 15 amino acids. The ends lost 0 bases at V and 6 bases at J; junction bases unmatched: 7. Here the CDR3 reads CASSLAVGDRHGYTF. The CDR3 DNA reads as TGTGCCAGCAGCTTGGCCGTTGGGGACAGGCATGGCTACACCTTC.

The chain links TRBV19 to TRBJ1-1; 8 positions match TRBD1. V was pared by 7 bases and J by 4 bases, with 11 bases of the junction left unmatched. Germline V CDR1 and CDR2: LNHDA, SQIVND (reference sequence). The CDR3 sequence is 15 residues long. CDR3 nucleotides: TGTGCCAGTACCCCGGACAGGGCAGGTTCCACTGAAGCTTTCTTT. Encoded protein: CASTPDRAGSTEAFF.

The chain joins TRBV19 to TRBJ2-7; D is perhaps TRBD2 (6 bases). This CDR3 has 14 amino acids. CDR1 and CDR2 from the germline V gene are LNHDA and SQIVND (reference sequence). Trimming cost V 4 bases and J 6 bases, with 16 bases left between them. The CDR3 spells CASSTPVGRSEQYF. The CDR3 DNA reads as TGTGCCAGTAGTACCCCGGTAGGGAGGAGCGAGCAGTACTTC.

Notes on this clone: This specimen includes other DNA sequences encoding the same CDR3. The chain carries TRBV2 and TRBJ1-1, with 8 bases fitting TRBD1. The germline gives CDR1 SNHLY, CDR2 FYNNEI. The V gene end was trimmed by 7 bases and the J gene end by 1 base; junction bases not matched to a gene: 2. The CDR3 totals 13 residues. CDR3 sequence reads: CASTGQGNTEAFF. CDR3 sequence (DNA): TGTGCCAGCACTGGACAGGGGAACACTGAAGCTTTCTTT.

This sequence joins TRBV5-5 and TRBJ2-5; no clear D. Trimming shortened V by 0 bases and J by 2 bases, and 11 bases separated the two germline ends. Germline CDR1 is SGHKS and CDR2 is YYEKEE (reference sequence). The CDR3 extends over 15 amino acids. CDR3 DNA sequence: TGTGCCAGCAGCTTGGAGAGGTACGGACAAGAGACCCAGTACTTC. Encoded protein: CASSLERYGQETQYF.

The J gene is TRBJ1-1, the V gene TRBV28, with D possibly TRBD1 on 6 matching bases. V lost 7 bases and J 7 bases, leaving 22 bases between the germline ends. The CDR3 covers 15 residues. Germline V gene data show CDR1 as MDHEN and CDR2 as SYDVKM. CDR3 bases: TGTGCCAGCACTATTCCCCAGGGGCAGGCCAATGAAGCTTTCTTT. Protein sequence: CASTIPQGQANEAFF.